The clone carrying this T cell receptor (beta chain) was found a few times. This sample is drawn from a study of neurological immune-mediated disorders. Germline loops: CDR1 SGHTA, CDR2 FQGTGA. V shed 1 base and J 6 bases; nucleotides not matched to a gene: 6. The CDR3 spans 16 residues. With 10-nucleotide random UMIs included, cDNA was synthesized by 5'RACE. Via MiXCR, TCRdb re-called the 5' RACE reads, giving one row per CDR3 protein. The repertoire holds 40,000 or so distinct CDR3 sequences, with around 2.5% as singletons. This chain joins TRBV7-3 and TRBJ2-2, with 9 positions matching TRBD2. Input material: PBMCs. This sequence was found in a man younger than 45 with multiple sclerosis. This CDR3 reads CASSLSVAGEAGELFF. The CDR3 region has the DNA TGTGCCAGCAGCTTAAGCGTAGCGGGAGAAGCCGGGGAGCTGTTTTTT.